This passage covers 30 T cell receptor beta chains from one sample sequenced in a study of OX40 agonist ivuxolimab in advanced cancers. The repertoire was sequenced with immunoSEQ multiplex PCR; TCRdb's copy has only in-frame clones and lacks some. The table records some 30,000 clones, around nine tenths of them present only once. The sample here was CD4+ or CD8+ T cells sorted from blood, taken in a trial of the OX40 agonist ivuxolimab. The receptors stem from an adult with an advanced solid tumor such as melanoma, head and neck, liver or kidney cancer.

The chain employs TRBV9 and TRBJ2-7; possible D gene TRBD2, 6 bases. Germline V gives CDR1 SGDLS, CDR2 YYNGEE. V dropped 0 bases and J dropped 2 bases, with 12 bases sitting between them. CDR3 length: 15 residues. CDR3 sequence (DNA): TGTGCCAGCAGCGTAGAGGGAACGGGAGCCTACGAGCAGTACTTC. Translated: CASSVEGTGAYEQYF.

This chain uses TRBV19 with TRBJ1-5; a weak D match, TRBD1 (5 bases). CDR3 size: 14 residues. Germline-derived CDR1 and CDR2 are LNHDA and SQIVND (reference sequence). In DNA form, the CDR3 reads TGTGCTAGAACAGGAATGGAGTGCAATCAGCCCCAGCATTTT. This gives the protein CARTGMECNQPQHF. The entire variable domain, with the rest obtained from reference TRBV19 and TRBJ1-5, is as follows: DGGITQSPKYLFRKEGQNVTLSCEQNLNHDAMYWYRQDPGQGLRLIYYSQIVNDFQKGDIAEGYSVSREKKESFPLTVTSAQKNPTAFYLCARTGMECNQPQHFGDGTRLSIL.

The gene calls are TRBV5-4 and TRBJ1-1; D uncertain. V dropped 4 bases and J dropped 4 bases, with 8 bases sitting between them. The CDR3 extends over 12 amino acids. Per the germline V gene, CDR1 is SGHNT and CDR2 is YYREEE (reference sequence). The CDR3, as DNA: TGTGCCAGCAGCCGTCAAAGCACTGAAGCTTTCTTT. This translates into CASSRQSTEAFF.

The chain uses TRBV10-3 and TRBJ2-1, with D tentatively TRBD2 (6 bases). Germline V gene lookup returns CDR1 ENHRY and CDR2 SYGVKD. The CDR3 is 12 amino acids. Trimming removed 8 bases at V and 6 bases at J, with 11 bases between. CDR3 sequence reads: CAIGRDSNEQFF. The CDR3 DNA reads TGTGCCATCGGCCGGGACTCCAATGAGCAGTTCTTC.

The CDR3 nucleotides read TGTGCCAGCAGTGAACCCGGACAAAAAAACGATTTCTTC. This codes for CASSEPGQKNDFF. The chain combines TRBV6-1 with TRBJ2-1, with D possibly TRBD1 on 5 matching bases. V was pared by 2 bases and J by 16 bases, with 18 bases between. Germline values: CDR1 MNHNS, CDR2 SASEGT. The CDR3 runs to 13 residues.

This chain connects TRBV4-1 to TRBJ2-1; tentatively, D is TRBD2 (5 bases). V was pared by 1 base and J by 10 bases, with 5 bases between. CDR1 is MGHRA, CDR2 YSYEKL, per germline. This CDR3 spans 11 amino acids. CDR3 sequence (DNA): TGCGCCAGCAGCCAAGGACTAGAGCAGTTCTTC. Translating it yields CASSQGLEQFF.

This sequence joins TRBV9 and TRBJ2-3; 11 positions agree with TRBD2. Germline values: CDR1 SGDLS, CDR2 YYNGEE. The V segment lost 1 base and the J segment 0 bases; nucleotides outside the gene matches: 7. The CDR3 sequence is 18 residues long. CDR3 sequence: CASSVPGLAETSTDTQYF. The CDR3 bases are TGTGCCAGCAGCGTACCGGGACTAGCGGAGACTAGCACAGATACGCAGTATTTT. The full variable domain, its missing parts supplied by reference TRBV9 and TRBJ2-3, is DSGVTQTPKHLITATGQRVTLRCSPRSGDLSVYWYQQSLDQGLQFLIQYYNGEERAKGNILERFSAQQFPDLHSELNLSSLELGDSALYFCASSVPGLAETSTDTQYFGPGTRLTVL.

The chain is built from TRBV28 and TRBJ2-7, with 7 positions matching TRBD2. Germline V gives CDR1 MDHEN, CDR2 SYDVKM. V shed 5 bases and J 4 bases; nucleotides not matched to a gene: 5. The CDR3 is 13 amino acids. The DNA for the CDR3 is TGTGCCAGCAGTCCCACCGGGGGGTACGAGCAGTACTTC. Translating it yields CASSPTGGYEQYF.

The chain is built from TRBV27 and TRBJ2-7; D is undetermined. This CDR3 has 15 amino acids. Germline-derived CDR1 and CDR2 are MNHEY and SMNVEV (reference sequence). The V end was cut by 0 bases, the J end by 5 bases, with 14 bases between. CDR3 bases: TGTGCCAGCAGTTTATCTGCCGGGTTCACCCACGAGCAGTACGTC. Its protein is CASSLSAGFTHEQYV.

The CDR3 sequence: CASSDHGTGDLHSGANVLTF. The CDR3 DNA sequence: TGTGCCAGCAGTGACCACGGGACAGGCGATCTTCACTCTGGGGCCAACGTCCTGACTTTC. V is TRBV6-4 and J is TRBJ2-6, with 8 nucleotides matching TRBD1. The CDR3 extends over 20 amino acids. V dropped 2 bases and J dropped 0; count of bases not matched to a gene: 12. Germline V gives CDR1 MRHNA, CDR2 SNTAGT.

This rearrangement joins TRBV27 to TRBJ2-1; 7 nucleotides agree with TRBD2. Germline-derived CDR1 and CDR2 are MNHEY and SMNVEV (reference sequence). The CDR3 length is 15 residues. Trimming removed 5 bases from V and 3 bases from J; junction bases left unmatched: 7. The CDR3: CASSQGGSLYNEQFF. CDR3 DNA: TGTGCCAGCAGTCAGGGCGGGAGCCTCTACAATGAGCAGTTCTTC.

CDR3 in amino acids: CASSLFGTGSSLTYGYTF. CDR3 DNA sequence: TGTGCCAGCAGTTTATTCGGGACAGGATCTTCTCTTACCTATGGCTACACCTTC. The J gene is TRBJ1-2, the V gene TRBV28, with 8 bases fitting TRBD1. Germline CDR1 reads MDHEN; CDR2 reads SYDVKM. V was pared by 1 base and J by 4 bases, with 14 bases of the junction left unmatched. This CDR3 region has 18 residues.

The CDR3 spells CASSYGGVEAFF. The DNA for the CDR3 is TGTGCCAGCAGTTACGGGGGAGTTGAAGCTTTCTTT. The chain is built from TRBV6-5 and TRBJ1-1; D possibly corresponds to TRBD1 (5 bases). The CDR3 consists of 12 residues. The germline V gene encodes CDR1 MNHEY and CDR2 SVGAGI. Deletions cut 2 bases from V and 7 bases from J, with 8 bases between.

The CDR3 region has the DNA TGTGCCAGCAGCCAATTTGCTAGCGGCTACAATGAGCAGTTCTTC. It translates to CASSQFASGYNEQFF. This sequence joins TRBV14 and TRBJ2-1; TRBD2 matches 7 bases. CDR1 and CDR2 (germline): SGHDN, FVKESK. V dropped 2 bases and J dropped 3; count of bases not matched to a gene: 4. This CDR3 spans 15 amino acids.

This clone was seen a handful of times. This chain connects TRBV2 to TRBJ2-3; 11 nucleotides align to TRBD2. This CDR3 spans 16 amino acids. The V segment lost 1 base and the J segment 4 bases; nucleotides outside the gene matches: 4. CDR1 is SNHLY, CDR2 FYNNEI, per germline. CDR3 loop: CASSEVAGGLSDTQYF. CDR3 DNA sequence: TGTGCCAGCAGTGAAGTAGCGGGAGGGCTTTCAGATACGCAGTATTTT.

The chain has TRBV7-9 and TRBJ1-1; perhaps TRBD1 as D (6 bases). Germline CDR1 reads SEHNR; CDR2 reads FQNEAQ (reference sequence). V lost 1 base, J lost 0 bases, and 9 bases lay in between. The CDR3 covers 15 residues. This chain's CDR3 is CASSLEYRVNTEAFF. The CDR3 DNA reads TGTGCCAGCAGCTTAGAGTACAGGGTGAACACTGAAGCTTTCTTT.

The CDR3 sequence: CASSLLGTNEKLFF. The CDR3 DNA is TGTGCCAGCAGCTTGCTGGGGACTAATGAAAAACTGTTTTTT. The rearrangement links TRBV5-5 to TRBJ1-4; D is undetermined. V was clipped by 1 base and J by 2 bases, with 6 bases between them. The CDR3 has 14 amino acids. From germline, CDR1 is SGHKS and CDR2 YYEKEE (reference sequence). The full variable domain, completed using reference TRBV5-5 and TRBJ1-4, is DAGVTQSPTHLIKTRGQQVTLRCSPISGHKSVSWYQQVLGQGPQFIFQYYEKEERGRGNFPDRFSARQFPNYSSELNVNALLLGDSALYLCASSLLGTNEKLFFGSGTQLSVL.

CDR3: CASSSPRGLGQETQYF. The CDR3 DNA is TGTGCCAGCTCGTCACCTAGGGGGCTTGGACAGGAGACCCAGTACTTC. V and J are TRBV18 and TRBJ2-5; 7 bases agree with TRBD1. Germline V gene sequence: CDR1 KGHSH, CDR2 LQKENI. The CDR3 has 16 amino acids. The ends lost 6 bases at V and 5 bases at J; junction bases unmatched: 15.

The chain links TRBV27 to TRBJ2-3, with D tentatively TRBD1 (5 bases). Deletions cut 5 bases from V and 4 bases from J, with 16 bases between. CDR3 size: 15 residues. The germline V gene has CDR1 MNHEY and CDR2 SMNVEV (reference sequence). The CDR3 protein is CASSPLVRVADTQYF. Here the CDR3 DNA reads TGTGCCAGCAGTCCTCTGGTCAGGGTGGCAGATACGCAGTATTTT.

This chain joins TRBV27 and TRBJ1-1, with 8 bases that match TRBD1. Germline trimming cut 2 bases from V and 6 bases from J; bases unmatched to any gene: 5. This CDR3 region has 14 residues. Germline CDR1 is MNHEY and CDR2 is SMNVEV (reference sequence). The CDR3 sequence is CASSLTAGGPEAFF. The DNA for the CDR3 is TGTGCCAGCAGTTTAACGGCAGGGGGCCCTGAAGCTTTCTTT.

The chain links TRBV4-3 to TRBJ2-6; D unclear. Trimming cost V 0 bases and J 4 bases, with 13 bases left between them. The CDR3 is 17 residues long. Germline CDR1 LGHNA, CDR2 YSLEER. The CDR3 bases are TGCGCCAGCAGCCAAGATTGGGGAACTTCGGGGGCCAACGTCCTGACTTTC. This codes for CASSQDWGTSGANVLTF.

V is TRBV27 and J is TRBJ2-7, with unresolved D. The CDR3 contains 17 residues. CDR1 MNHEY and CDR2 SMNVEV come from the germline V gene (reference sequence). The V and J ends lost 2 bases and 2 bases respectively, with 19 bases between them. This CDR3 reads CASSLAPRRSNPYEQYF. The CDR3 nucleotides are TGTGCCAGCAGTTTAGCCCCAAGGCGGTCGAATCCCTACGAGCAGTACTTC.

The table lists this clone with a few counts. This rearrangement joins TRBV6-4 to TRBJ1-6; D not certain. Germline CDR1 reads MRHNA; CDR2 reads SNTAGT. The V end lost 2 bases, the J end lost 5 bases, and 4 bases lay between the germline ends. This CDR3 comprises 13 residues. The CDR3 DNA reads TGTGCCAGCAGTGACAGGGATAATTCACCCCTCCACTTT. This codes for CASSDRDNSPLHF.

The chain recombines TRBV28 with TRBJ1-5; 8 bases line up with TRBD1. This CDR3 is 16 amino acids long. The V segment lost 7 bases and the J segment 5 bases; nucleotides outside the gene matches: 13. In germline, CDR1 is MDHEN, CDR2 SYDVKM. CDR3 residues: CASNRFMGQDYQPQHF. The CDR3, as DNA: TGTGCCAGCAATAGGTTCATGGGACAGGATTATCAGCCCCAGCATTTT.

The CDR3 region has the DNA TGTGCCAGCAGCTTAGCAGGCGCTAGCGGGAGTACAGATACGCAGTATTTT. Amino acids: CASSLAGASGSTDTQYF. The V call is TRBV7-8, the J call TRBJ2-3; TRBD2 agrees at 10 bases. With V trimmed by 0 bases and J by 3 bases, 6 bases remained unmatched. CDR1 SGHVS and CDR2 FQNEAQ come from the germline V gene. The CDR3 consists of 17 residues.

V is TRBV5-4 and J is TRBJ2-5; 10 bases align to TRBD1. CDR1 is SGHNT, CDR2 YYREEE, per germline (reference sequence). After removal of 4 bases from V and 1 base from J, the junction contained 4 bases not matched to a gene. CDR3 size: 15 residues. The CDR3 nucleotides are TGTGCCAGCAGCAGGACAGGGGGTGGCCAAGAGACCCAGTACTTC. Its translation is CASSRTGGGQETQYF.

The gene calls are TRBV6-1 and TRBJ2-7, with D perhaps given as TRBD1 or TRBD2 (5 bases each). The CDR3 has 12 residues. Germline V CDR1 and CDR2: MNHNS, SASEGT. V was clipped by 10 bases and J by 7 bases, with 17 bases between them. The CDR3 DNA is TGTGCCACCCTTCAGGGTTCGGGAGAGCAGTACGTC. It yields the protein CATLQGSGEQYV.

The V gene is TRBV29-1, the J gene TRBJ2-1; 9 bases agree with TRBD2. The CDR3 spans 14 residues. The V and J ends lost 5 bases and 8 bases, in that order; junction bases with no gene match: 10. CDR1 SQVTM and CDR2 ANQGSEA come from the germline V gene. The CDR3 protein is CSVRGREGQDEQFF. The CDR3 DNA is TGCAGCGTTCGAGGGCGGGAGGGCCAAGATGAGCAGTTCTTC.

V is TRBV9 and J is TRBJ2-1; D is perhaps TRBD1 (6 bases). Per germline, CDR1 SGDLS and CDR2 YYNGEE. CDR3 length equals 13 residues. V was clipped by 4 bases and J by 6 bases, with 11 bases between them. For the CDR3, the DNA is TGTGCCAGCAGCTCCATAGGGGGCAATGAGCAGTTCTTC. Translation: CASSSIGGNEQFF.

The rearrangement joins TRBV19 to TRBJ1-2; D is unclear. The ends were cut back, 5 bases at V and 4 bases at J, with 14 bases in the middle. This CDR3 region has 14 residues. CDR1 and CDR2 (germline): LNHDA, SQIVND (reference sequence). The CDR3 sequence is CASSEQATFYGYTF. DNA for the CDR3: TGTGCCAGTAGTGAGCAGGCGACTTTCTATGGCTACACCTTC.